The source of this TCR beta chain is a study of T cell repertoires in cytomegalovirus infection. Overall study: Recently identified HLA-C-restricted CMV epitopes and well-studied HLA-B-restricted CMV epitopes were used by the study. CMV infection and matching HLA type were both indicated by public TCR beta signatures. Whole-study findings and limits: There were carriers of CMV plus the relevant HLA, and cumulative public TCR beta family frequency identified them. Dominating the ex vivo response were HLA-C-restricted CMV-specific TCR beta clonotypes.

V was cut by 3 bases and J by 0 bases, with 12 bases left in between. The CDR3 is made up of 16 amino acids. CDR1 and CDR2 from the germline V gene are SGHAT and FQNNGV. Details on this clonotype: Its antigen is still unknown.

TCRdb called the reads again in MiXCR, with one record for every CDR3 protein. The sample gives 350,000 to 400,000 distinct CDR3 sequences, nearly 35% of which show up once; about 14% is in the top ten. The origin of this receptor is a human donor in good health (CMV status not recorded). Some clones in this sample may be carry-over from other donors' samples. The chain uses TRBV11-2 and TRBJ2-1; D is undetermined. The sequencing used cultured PBMCs, collected from culture after CMV antigen stimulation. The CDR3 loop is CASSFGLTGSYNEQFF. The CDR3 DNA follows: TGTGCCAGCAGCTTTGGTCTGACGGGCTCCTACAATGAGCAGTTCTTC.